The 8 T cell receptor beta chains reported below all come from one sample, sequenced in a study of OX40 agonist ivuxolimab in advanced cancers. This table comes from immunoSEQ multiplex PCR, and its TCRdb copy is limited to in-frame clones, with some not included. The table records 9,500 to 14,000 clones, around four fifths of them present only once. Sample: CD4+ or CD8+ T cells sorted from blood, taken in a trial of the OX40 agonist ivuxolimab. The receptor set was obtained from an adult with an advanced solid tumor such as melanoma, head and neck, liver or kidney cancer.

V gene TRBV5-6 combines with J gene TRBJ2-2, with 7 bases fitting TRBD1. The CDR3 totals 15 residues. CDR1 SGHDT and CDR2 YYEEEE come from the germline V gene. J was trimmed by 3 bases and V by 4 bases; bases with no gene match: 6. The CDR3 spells CASSPTGTHTGELFF. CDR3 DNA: TGTGCCAGCAGCCCGACAGGGACCCACACCGGGGAGCTGTTTTTT.

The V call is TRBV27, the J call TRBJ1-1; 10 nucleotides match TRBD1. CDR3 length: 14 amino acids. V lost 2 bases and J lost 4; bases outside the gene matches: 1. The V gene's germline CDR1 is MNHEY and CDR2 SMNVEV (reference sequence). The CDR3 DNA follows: TGTGCCAGCAGTTTAGACAGGGGGCTCACTGAAGCTTTCTTT. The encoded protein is CASSLDRGLTEAFF.

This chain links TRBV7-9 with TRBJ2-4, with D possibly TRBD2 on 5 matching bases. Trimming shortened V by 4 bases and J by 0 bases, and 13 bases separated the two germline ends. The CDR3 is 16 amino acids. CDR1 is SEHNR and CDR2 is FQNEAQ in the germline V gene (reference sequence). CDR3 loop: CASSSPASLAKNIQYF. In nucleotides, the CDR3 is TGTGCCAGCAGCTCCCCGGCTAGCTTAGCCAAAAACATTCAGTACTTC.

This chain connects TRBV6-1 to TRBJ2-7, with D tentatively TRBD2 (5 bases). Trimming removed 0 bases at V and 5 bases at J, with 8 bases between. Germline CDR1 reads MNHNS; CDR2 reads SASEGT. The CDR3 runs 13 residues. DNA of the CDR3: TGTGCCAGCAGTGAAGCGCTCGGGAACGAGCAGTACTTC. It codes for CASSEALGNEQYF.

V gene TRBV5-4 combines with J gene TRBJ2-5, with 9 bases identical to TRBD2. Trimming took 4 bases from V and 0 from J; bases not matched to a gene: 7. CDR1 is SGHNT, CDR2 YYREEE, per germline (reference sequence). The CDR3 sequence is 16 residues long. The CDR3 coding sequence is TGTGCCAGCAGCCGCCAACTAGCGGGCCACCAAGAGACCCAGTACTTC. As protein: CASSRQLAGHQETQYF.

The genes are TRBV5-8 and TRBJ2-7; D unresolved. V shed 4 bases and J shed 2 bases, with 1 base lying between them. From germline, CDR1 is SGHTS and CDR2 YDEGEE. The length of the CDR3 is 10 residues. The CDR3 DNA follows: TGTGCCAGCAGCCCCTACGAGCAGTACTTC. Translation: CASSPYEQYF. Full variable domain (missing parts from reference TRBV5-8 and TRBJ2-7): EAGVTQSPTHLIKTRGQQATLRCSPISGHTSVYWYQQALGLGLQFLLWYDEGEERNRGNFPPRFSGRQFPNYSSELNVNALELEDSALYLCASSPYEQYFGPGTRLTVT.

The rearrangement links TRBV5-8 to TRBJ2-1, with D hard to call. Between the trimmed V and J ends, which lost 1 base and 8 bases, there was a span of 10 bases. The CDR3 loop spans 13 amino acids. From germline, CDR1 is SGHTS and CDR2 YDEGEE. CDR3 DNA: TGTGCCAGCAGCTTGCAACCCCCCCATGAGCAGTTCTTC. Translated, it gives CASSLQPPHEQFF. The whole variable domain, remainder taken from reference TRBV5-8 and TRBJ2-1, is EAGVTQSPTHLIKTRGQQATLRCSPISGHTSVYWYQQALGLGLQFLLWYDEGEERNRGNFPPRFSGRQFPNYSSELNVNALELEDSALYLCASSLQPPHEQFFGPGTRLTVL.

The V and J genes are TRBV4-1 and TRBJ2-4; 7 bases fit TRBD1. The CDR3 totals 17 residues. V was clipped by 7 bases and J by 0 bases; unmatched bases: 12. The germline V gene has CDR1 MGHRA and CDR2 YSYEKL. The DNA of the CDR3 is TGCGCCAGCACCACAGGGGTCCTCGAGACAGCCAAAAACATTCAGTACTTC. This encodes CASTTGVLETAKNIQYF.